This TCR beta chain was recovered during a study of cytomegalovirus exposure and HLA in healthy donors. Primers for the PCR totalled 60 Vbeta and 13 Jbeta. TCRdb's copy holds only in-frame clones and misses some; the assay was immunoSEQ multiplex PCR. This table holds about 83,000 clones, roughly 79% found once. Sequenced material: PBMCs. The clonotype originates from a woman in her thirties in good health and CMV-seronegative.

The CDR3 is CASSYSTQGAPPLHF. In nucleotides, the CDR3 is TGTGCCAGCAGTTACTCTACGCAGGGGGCTCCACCCCTCCACTTT. V and J are TRBV6-6 and TRBJ1-6, with 8 nucleotides matching TRBD1. After removal of 0 bases from V and 11 bases from J, the junction contained 6 bases not matched to a gene. The CDR3 has 15 amino acids. CDR1 and CDR2 (germline): MNHNY, SVGAGI (reference sequence).